This T cell receptor beta chain appears in the sequencing data of a study of response to subunit inactivated influenza vaccine. TCRdb processed the RT-PCR reads anew with MiXCR; each CDR3 protein has one entry. The sample has about 520,000 distinct CDR3 sequences; more than 7% are singletons. Study-level points and caveats: After each seasonal influenza vaccination, few new T cells are recruited, the authors suggested.

V lost 7 bases and J 2 bases, leaving 13 bases between the germline ends. The CDR3 runs to 14 residues. This clonotype was seen a handful of times. Its specificity is unknown. This sequence was found in a man aged 45 to 70 who received an inactivated influenza vaccine. The source material was PBMCs from blood, sampled about 24 months after vaccination. The chain employs TRBV12-3 or TRBV12-4 and TRBJ2-3; D unresolved. Here the CDR3 reads CASIQSSVTDTQYF. CDR3 coding DNA: TGTGCCAGCATCCAGTCCTCGGTCACAGATACGCAGTATTTT.